The next 14 T cell receptor beta chains were all read from a single sample in a study of T cell changes during pregnancy in multiple sclerosis. Some clones are missing from TCRdb's copy, which holds only in-frame ones; the method was immunoSEQ multiplex PCR. The sample includes some 50,000 clones, approximately 90% of them seen just once. Sequencing used CD8+ T cells from peripheral blood mononuclear cells, obtained in the second trimester of pregnancy. The receptors stem from a female donor with multiple sclerosis, enrolled in a pregnancy study.

V gene TRBV5-1 combines with J gene TRBJ2-5; 10 nucleotides match TRBD2. The CDR3 is 16 residues long. V dropped 0 bases and J dropped 1; count of bases not matched to a gene: 3. CDR1 is SGHRS, CDR2 YFSETQ, per germline. This CDR3 reads CASSLEASGGQETQYF. DNA of the CDR3: TGCGCCAGCAGCTTGGAGGCTAGCGGGGGCCAAGAGACCCAGTACTTC. The full variable domain, rest sourced from reference TRBV5-1 and TRBJ2-5, is KAGVTQTPRYLIKTRGQQVTLSCSPISGHRSVSWYQQTPGQGLQFLFEYFSETQRNKGNFPGRFSGRQFSNSRSEMNVSTLELGDSALYLCASSLEASGGQETQYFGPGTRLLVL.

The chain combines TRBV27 with TRBJ2-3; 12 bases are shared with TRBD2. The trim removed 0 bases at V and 5 bases at J, leaving 0 bases unmatched. The CDR3 runs to 15 residues. Per germline, CDR1 MNHEY and CDR2 SMNVEV (reference sequence). Here the CDR3 DNA reads TGTGCCAGCAGTTTATCGACTAGCGGGGGAGATACGCAGTATTTT. Encoded protein: CASSLSTSGGDTQYF.

By frequency in the sample, this clone is medium-sized. The chain carries TRBV7-9 and TRBJ1-2, with D uncertain. Trimming left V 1 base short and J 8 bases short, with 11 bases between. Germline lookup yields CDR1 SEHNR and CDR2 FQNEAQ (reference sequence). The CDR3 length is 13 residues. Written as DNA, the CDR3 is TGTGCCAGCAGCTTAGAGGGAGCAACCGGCTACACCTTC. The encoded protein is CASSLEGATGYTF. Drawing the rest from reference TRBV7-9 and TRBJ1-2, the complete variable domain is DTGVSQNPRHKITKRGQNVTFRCDPISEHNRLYWYRQTLGQGPEFLTYFQNEAQLEKSRLLSDRFSAERPKGSFSTLEIQRTEQGDSAMYLCASSLEGATGYTFGSGTRLTVV.

The chain is built from TRBV15 and TRBJ1-1; D is unclear. V lost 5 bases and J 2 bases, leaving 15 bases between the germline ends. The CDR3 contains 15 residues. Germline V gene lookup returns CDR1 LNHNV and CDR2 YYDKDF (reference sequence). CDR3 DNA sequence: TGTGCCACCAGCGCCGAAAGAGGGCTAAACACTGAAGCTTTCTTT. Amino acids: CATSAERGLNTEAFF.

This sequence joins TRBV30 and TRBJ1-4; D ambiguous. CDR3 length: 12 residues. Germline loops: CDR1 GTSNPN, CDR2 SVGIG (reference sequence). The V and J ends lost 0 bases and 6 bases respectively, with 5 bases between them. The CDR3 nucleotides are TGTGCCTGGAGTGTACTTGATGAAAAACTGTTTTTT. It translates to CAWSVLDEKLFF.

This clone was observed a single time. The V call is TRBV9, the J call TRBJ2-1; D is possibly TRBD2 (7 bases). CDR1 SGDLS and CDR2 YYNGEE come from the germline V gene. This CDR3 has 17 residues. Trimming shortened V by 0 bases and J by 1 base, and 14 bases separated the two germline ends. The CDR3 coding sequence is TGTGCCAGCAGCGTAGCTACGGAGGGGGGGTCCTACAATGAGCAGTTCTTC. Translation gives CASSVATEGGSYNEQFF.

This clone has only one observation. This sequence joins TRBV9 and TRBJ1-1, with 9 bases aligning to TRBD1. CDR3 length: 16 amino acids. Trimming cost V 4 bases and J 5 bases; bases outside gene matches: 12. In germline, CDR1 is SGDLS, CDR2 YYNGEE. Here the CDR3 DNA reads TGTGCCAGCAGCCCCGGGGGGGACAGGGCGCATACTGAAGCTTTCTTT. This encodes CASSPGGDRAHTEAFF.

This clone was recorded once. The V and J genes are TRBV5-1 and TRBJ2-1; 15 bases match TRBD2. The germline V gene encodes CDR1 SGHRS and CDR2 YFSETQ. Germline trimming cut 9 bases from V and 4 bases from J; bases unmatched to any gene: 11. The CDR3 spans 17 residues. The CDR3 DNA sequence: TGCGCCACGACCTGGACTAGCGGGGGGGCAGGATACAATGAGCAGTTCTTC. This gives the protein CATTWTSGGAGYNEQFF.

The chain links TRBV29-1 to TRBJ2-1; TRBD2 might be the D (6 bases). This CDR3 region has 13 residues. The germline CDR1 and CDR2 sequences are SQVTM and ANQGSEA. The V gene lost 8 bases and the J gene lost 9 bases, with 20 bases spanning the gap. The CDR3 coding sequence is TGCAGCCTTTCCGGGGGTCCTTTGACTGAGCAGTTCTTC. Translation gives CSLSGGPLTEQFF.

This clone was observed once. V is TRBV2 and J is TRBJ1-2; TRBD1 matches 7 bases. The V and J ends lost 5 bases and 3 bases, in that order; junction bases with no gene match: 3. Looked up from germline, CDR1 is SNHLY and CDR2 is FYNNEI. The CDR3 loop spans 13 amino acids. Here the CDR3 reads CASSNRGDYGYTF. As DNA, the CDR3 is TGTGCCAGCAGTAACAGGGGAGACTATGGCTACACCTTC.

This rearrangement joins TRBV14 to TRBJ1-1; TRBD1 matches 7 bases. CDR3 size: 16 residues. The germline V gene has CDR1 SGHDN and CDR2 FVKESK. The junction had 7 bases not matched to a gene; V was cut back by 0 bases and J by 3 bases. CDR3 residues: CASSQDTPQGDTEAFF. Written as DNA, the CDR3 is TGTGCCAGCAGCCAAGATACCCCCCAGGGGGACACTGAAGCTTTCTTT.

V gene TRBV27 combines with J gene TRBJ2-1; TRBD2 matches at 8 bases. This CDR3 spans 14 amino acids. Losses at the gene ends were 7 bases for V and 8 bases for J; bases not matched to a gene: 10. Germline CDR1 is MNHEY and CDR2 is SMNVEV (reference sequence). The CDR3 DNA reads as TGTGCCAGCACCCCTTTGCCGGGGGGGGATGAGCAGTTCTTC. It codes for CASTPLPGGDEQFF.

J is TRBJ1-5 and V is TRBV7-2, with 7 positions matching TRBD1. Germline V gene lookup returns CDR1 SGHTA and CDR2 FQGNSA. The J segment lost 4 bases and the V segment lost 6 bases, leaving 9 bases of the junction unmatched. The CDR3 runs 15 residues. CDR3 nucleotide sequence: TGTGCCAGCAGTCTAGACAGGGTTTTTAATCAGCCCCAGCATTTT. Encoded protein: CASSLDRVFNQPQHF.

The rearrangement joins TRBV13 to TRBJ1-6, with D unclear. This CDR3 is 16 amino acids long. Germline CDR1 and CDR2: PRHDT and FYEKMQ (reference sequence). Trimming pared 3 bases from V and 3 bases from J, leaving 12 bases between. The chain's CDR3 is CASSFNREVYNSPLHF. As DNA, the CDR3 is TGTGCCAGCAGCTTCAACCGGGAGGTCTATAATTCACCCCTCCACTTT.